This TCR beta chain emerged from a study of cytomegalovirus exposure and HLA in healthy donors. For the study at large: One earlier analysis, a look at about 179 million T cells, found around 110 million unique TCR beta sequences.

As concerns this clone: Its specificity is not known.

The length of the CDR3 is 14 residues. Losses at the gene ends were 4 bases for V and 7 bases for J; bases not matched to a gene: 9. CDR1 and CDR2 from the germline V gene are SGHNT and YYREEE (reference sequence). Study-wide findings and caveats: Several of the most significant clusters appeared, in a later analysis, to be linked to common viral pathogens. Donor immune exposure was known only as CMV serostatus.

Vbeta (60) and Jbeta (13) primers were used in the PCR. Profiling relied on immunoSEQ multiplex PCR, and the TCRdb table lists in-frame clones only, not all of them. The sample has approximately 140,000 clones; less than 80% are singletons. The sequence derives from a woman in her fifties or sixties in good health and CMV-seropositive. Sequenced input: PBMCs. This chain links TRBV5-4 with TRBJ1-2; 8 bases fit TRBD1. The CDR3: CASSKAGQGSGYTF. The CDR3 DNA reads TGTGCCAGCAGCAAAGCTGGACAGGGCAGTGGCTACACCTTC. Full variable domain (missing parts from reference TRBV5-4 and TRBJ1-2): ETGVTQSPTHLIKTRGQQVTLRCSSQSGHNTVSWYQQALGQGPQFIFQYYREEENGRGNFPPRFSGLQFPNYSSELNVNALELDDSALYLCASSKAGQGSGYTFGSGTRLTVV.